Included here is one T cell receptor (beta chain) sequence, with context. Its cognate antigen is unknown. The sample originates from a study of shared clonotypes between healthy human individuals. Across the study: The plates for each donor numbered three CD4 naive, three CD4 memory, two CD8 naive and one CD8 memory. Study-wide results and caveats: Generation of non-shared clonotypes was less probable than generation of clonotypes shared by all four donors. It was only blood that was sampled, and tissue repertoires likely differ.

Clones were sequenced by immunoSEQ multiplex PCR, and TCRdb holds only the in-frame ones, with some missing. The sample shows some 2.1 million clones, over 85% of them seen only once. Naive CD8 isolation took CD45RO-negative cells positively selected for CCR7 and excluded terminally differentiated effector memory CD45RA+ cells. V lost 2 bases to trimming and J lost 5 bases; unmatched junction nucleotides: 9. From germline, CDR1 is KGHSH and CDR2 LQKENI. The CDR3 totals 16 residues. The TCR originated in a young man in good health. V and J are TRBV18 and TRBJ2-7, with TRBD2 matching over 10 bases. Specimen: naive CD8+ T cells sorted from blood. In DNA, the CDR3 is TGTGCCAGCTCACCATACCCTAGCGGGAGTTTTGACGAGCAGTACTTC. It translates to CASSPYPSGSFDEQYF. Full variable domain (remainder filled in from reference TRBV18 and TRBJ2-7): NAGVMQNPRHLVRRRGQEARLRCSPMKGHSHVYWYRQLPEEGLKFMVYLQKENIIDESGMPKERFSAEFPKEGPSILRIQQVVRGDSAAYFCASSPYPSGSFDEQYFGPGTRLTVT.